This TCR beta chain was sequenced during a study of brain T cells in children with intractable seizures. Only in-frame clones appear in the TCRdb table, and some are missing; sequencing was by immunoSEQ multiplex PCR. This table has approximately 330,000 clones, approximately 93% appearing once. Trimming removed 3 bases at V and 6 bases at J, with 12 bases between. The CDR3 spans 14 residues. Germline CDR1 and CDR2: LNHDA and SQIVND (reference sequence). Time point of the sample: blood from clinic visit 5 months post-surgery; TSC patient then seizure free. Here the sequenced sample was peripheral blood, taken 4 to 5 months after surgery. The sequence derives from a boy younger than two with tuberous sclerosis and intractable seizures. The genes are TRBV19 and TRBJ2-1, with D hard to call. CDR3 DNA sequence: TGTGCCAGTAGTATCCGTACTACCCCCAATGAGCAGTTCTTC. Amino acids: CASSIRTTPNEQFF.